This entry lists 27 T cell receptor beta chains sequenced from one sample in a study of cytomegalovirus exposure and HLA in healthy donors. PCR involved 60 Vbeta and 13 Jbeta primers. Method: immunoSEQ multiplex PCR; TCRdb's copy keeps in-frame clones and lacks some. The sample lists 90,000 to 110,000 clones; 60% to 80% were seen once. Source material: PBMCs. All receptors derive from a woman aged 40-49 years in good health and CMV-seropositive.

The CDR3 coding sequence is TGCGCCAGCAGCCAATACGGGACTCACGGGGCTTTCCACGAGCAGTACTTC. Translated: CASSQYGTHGAFHEQYF. The chain employs TRBV4-3 and TRBJ2-7, with D possibly TRBD2 on 6 matching bases. Looked up from germline, CDR1 is LGHNA and CDR2 is YSLEER. V shed 2 bases and J shed 5 bases, with 22 bases lying between them. There are 17 residues in the CDR3.

This clone has a handful of counts. Germline is not matched at one junction end, which may reflect a read error. The V call is TRBV7-9, the J call TRBJ2-1, with D unclear. Looked up from germline, CDR1 is SEHNR and CDR2 is FQNEAQ (reference sequence). The CDR3 covers 12 residues. The CDR3 loop reads CSSSFLYNEQFF. CDR3 sequence (DNA): TGTTCCAGCAGCTTTCTTTACAATGAGCAGTTCTTC.

J is TRBJ1-4 and V is TRBV25-1; 8 bases line up with TRBD1. CDR3 length: 15 amino acids. V lost 3 bases and J lost 8; bases outside the gene matches: 8. CDR1 MGHDK and CDR2 SYGVNS come from the germline V gene. The CDR3 DNA is TGTGCCAGCAGTGAGGGACAGGTCAAAGGGGAAAAACTGTTTTTT. Protein: CASSEGQVKGEKLFF. The full variable domain, its missing parts supplied by reference TRBV25-1 and TRBJ1-4, is EADIYQTPRYLVIGTGKKITLECSQTMGHDKMYWYQQDPGMELHLIHYSYGVNSTEKGDLSSESTVSRIRTEHFPLTLESARPSHTSQYLCASSEGQVKGEKLFFGSGTQLSVL.

The chain recombines TRBV4-2 with TRBJ2-6; D is perhaps TRBD1 (6 bases). CDR3 length: 17 residues. The germline gives CDR1 LGHNA, CDR2 YNFKEQ. Trimming removed 6 bases at V and 0 bases at J, with 15 bases between. The CDR3 region is CASSFSGTNSGANVLTF. Here the CDR3 DNA reads TGTGCCAGCAGTTTTTCAGGGACAAACTCTGGGGCCAACGTCCTGACTTTC.

This clone appeared a single time. The CDR3 protein is CASSPSQRGYGYTF. Written as DNA, the CDR3 is TGTGCCAGCTCACCATCCCAGCGGGGATACGGCTACACCTTC. The V and J genes are TRBV18 and TRBJ1-2; D is unclear. Trimming shortened V by 2 bases and J by 8 bases, and 15 bases separated the two germline ends. The germline V gene has CDR1 KGHSH and CDR2 LQKENI. This CDR3 is built from 14 residues.

This chain uses TRBV4-3 with TRBJ2-1; D gene unclear. Trimming shortened V by 1 base and J by 10 bases, and 14 bases separated the two germline ends. CDR1 is LGHNA and CDR2 is YSLEER in the germline V gene. The CDR3 has 14 amino acids. CDR3: CASSQVFKLPEQFF. In DNA form, the CDR3 reads TGCGCCAGCAGCCAAGTATTCAAACTGCCGGAGCAGTTCTTC.

This clone was counted only a few times. V is TRBV7-6 and J is TRBJ2-5; 11 bases line up with TRBD1. After removal of 1 base from V and 2 bases from J, the junction contained 3 bases not matched to a gene. Germline V gene lookup returns CDR1 SGHVS and CDR2 FNYEAQ. This CDR3 spans 16 amino acids. CDR3 nucleotide sequence: TGTGCCAGCAGCTTAGTCGGGGACAGGGGGCAAGAGACCCAGTACTTC. Translating gives CASSLVGDRGQETQYF.

The chain carries TRBV7-2 and TRBJ2-7; D is perhaps TRBD2 (7 bases). Germline V gene data show CDR1 as SGHTA and CDR2 as FQGNSA. The ends were cut back, 3 bases at V and 5 bases at J, with 14 bases in the middle. The length of the CDR3 is 14 residues. The CDR3 region is CASSFDGGRNEQYF. CDR3 DNA sequence: TGTGCCAGCAGCTTTGACGGGGGGCGGAACGAGCAGTACTTC.

Of note for this clone: At one boundary the junction diverges from the germline segment, which might be a read error. V gene TRBV20-1 combines with J gene TRBJ2-7; 7 positions agree with TRBD1. The germline V gene has CDR1 DFQATT and CDR2 SNEGSKA (reference sequence). The length of the CDR3 is 11 residues. The CDR3 DNA reads as TGCAGTGTTAGACCTTACAGGGGGCAGTACTTC. Amino acids: CSVRPYRGQYF.

The J gene is TRBJ1-1, the V gene TRBV19; TRBD1 might be the D (5 bases). V was clipped by 4 bases and J by 3 bases, with 9 bases between them. This CDR3 has 13 amino acids. The germline CDR1 and CDR2 sequences are LNHDA and SQIVND (reference sequence). CDR3 loop: CASSTRDYTEAFF. The CDR3 coding sequence is TGTGCCAGTAGTACAAGGGACTACACTGAAGCTTTCTTT.

This clone was observed once. The CDR3 sequence is CASSLGFGGGQETQYF. The CDR3 bases are TGTGCCAGCAGTTTAGGCTTTGGAGGTGGCCAAGAGACCCAGTACTTC. The J gene is TRBJ2-5, the V gene TRBV28; D perhaps matches TRBD2 (5 bases). V lost 2 bases, J lost 1 base, and 14 bases lay in between. CDR1 is MDHEN and CDR2 is SYDVKM in the germline V gene. The CDR3 is 16 residues long.

This clone turned up a few times. The chain employs TRBV6-5 and TRBJ2-7, with a tentative D call TRBD1 (5 bases). The germline gives CDR1 MNHEY, CDR2 SVGAGI. The CDR3 is 14 residues long. The V gene lost 5 bases and the J gene lost 0 bases, with 11 bases spanning the gap. In nucleotides, the CDR3 is TGTGCCAGCAGTAGACAGCGCCTCTCCTACGAGCAGTACTTC. It specifies CASSRQRLSYEQYF.

This chain links TRBV7-6 with TRBJ1-4; D is unresolved. The germline V gene encodes CDR1 SGHVS and CDR2 FNYEAQ. V lost 5 bases, J lost 4 bases, and 14 bases lay in between. The CDR3 spans 15 residues. In nucleotides, the CDR3 is TGTGCCAGCAGCCCAAACGAGTACGATAATGAAAAACTGTTTTTT. This encodes CASSPNEYDNEKLFF.

The chain employs TRBV6-5 and TRBJ2-2, with D perhaps TRBD1 (6 bases). Per germline, CDR1 MNHEY and CDR2 SVGAGI. V was shortened by 6 bases and J by 3 bases, with 11 bases between the two germline ends. The CDR3 length is 14 residues. The DNA for the CDR3 is TGTGCCAGCAGAAAAGACAGGTACACCGGGGAGCTGTTTTTT. This encodes CASRKDRYTGELFF.

The table lists this clone with a few counts. The chain combines TRBV10-3 with TRBJ1-6; 9 bases line up with TRBD1. CDR1 ENHRY and CDR2 SYGVKD come from the germline V gene. The length of the CDR3 is 14 residues. J gave up 14 bases and V 2 bases, and 7 bases lay outside the gene matches. The CDR3 region is CAISERGQGLALHF. The DNA for the CDR3 is TGTGCCATCAGTGAGAGGGGACAGGGTCTGGCCCTCCACTTT.

This clone was recorded once. This chain connects TRBV19 to TRBJ2-1; 7 nucleotides match TRBD1. Germline CDR1 reads LNHDA; CDR2 reads SQIVND (reference sequence). The length of the CDR3 is 15 residues. Trimming removed 4 bases from V and 0 bases from J; junction bases left unmatched: 3. The CDR3 spells CASSTRQGSYNEQFF. CDR3 DNA: TGTGCCAGTAGTACCCGACAGGGCTCCTACAATGAGCAGTTCTTC.

The chain uses TRBV15 and TRBJ1-6; perhaps TRBD1 as D (5 bases). Germline CDR1 LNHNV, CDR2 YYDKDF (reference sequence). This CDR3 is 14 amino acids long. Trimming cost V 9 bases and J 10 bases, with 19 bases left between them. CDR3: CATTVGGRGSPLHF. CDR3 DNA: TGTGCCACTACAGTGGGGGGACGCGGGTCACCCCTCCACTTT.

This rearrangement joins TRBV27 to TRBJ2-2; 8 nucleotides match TRBD1. The CDR3 length is 15 residues. V was clipped by 2 bases and J by 7 bases; unmatched bases: 6. Germline V gives CDR1 MNHEY, CDR2 SMNVEV (reference sequence). In DNA form, the CDR3 reads TGTGCCAGCAGTTTAGGGACAGGAACAAACGGGGAGCTGTTTTTT. Its translation is CASSLGTGTNGELFF.

The V and J genes are TRBV6-1 and TRBJ2-5; 7 nucleotides agree with TRBD1. The DNA end favors TRBJ2-7, so the J call may be wrong. CDR1 and CDR2 from the germline V gene are MNHNS and SASEGT. This CDR3 is 15 amino acids long. This CDR3 reads CASSEGQPLTYEQYF. The CDR3 DNA reads TGTGCCAGCAGTGAGGGACAGCCCCTTACCTACGAGCAGTACTTC.

Comment on this clone: The sample contains more than one DNA sequence encoding this CDR3. The chain has TRBV7-2 and TRBJ2-1; 8 positions match TRBD2. The junction had 12 bases not matched to a gene; V was cut back by 1 base and J by 7 bases. The CDR3 totals 17 residues. The germline V gene has CDR1 SGHTA and CDR2 FQGNSA. The CDR3 nucleotides are TGTGCCAGCAGCTTAGTTCCTACTAGCGGAGGCGAAAATGAGCAGTTCTTC. Translating it yields CASSLVPTSGGENEQFF.

J is TRBJ1-1 and V is TRBV27, with unresolved D. Germline loops: CDR1 MNHEY, CDR2 SMNVEV (reference sequence). Trimming shortened V by 5 bases and J by 1 base, and 8 bases separated the two germline ends. The CDR3 runs 13 residues. The CDR3 DNA reads as TGTGCCAGCAGTCCTGACTGGAACACTGAAGCTTTCTTT. Translated: CASSPDWNTEAFF.

The CDR3 coding sequence is TGTGCCAGCAGCGATTCGATAGCGGGAGACACCGGGGAGCTGTTTTTT. Translated: CASSDSIAGDTGELFF. The chain links TRBV7-8 to TRBJ2-2, with 9 bases fitting TRBD2. Losses at the gene ends were 5 bases for V and 3 bases for J; bases not matched to a gene: 7. The CDR3 has 16 residues. Germline CDR1 SGHVS, CDR2 FQNEAQ. Full variable domain (rest looked up from reference TRBV7-8 and TRBJ2-2): GAGVSQSPRYKVAKRGQDVALRCDPISGHVSLFWYQQALGQGPEFLTYFQNEAQLDKSGLPSDRFFAERPEGSVSTLKIQRTQQEDSAVYLCASSDSIAGDTGELFFGEGSRLTVL.

To note about this clone: Other nucleotide sequences in the sample specify the same CDR3. V usage is TRBV5-1 and J usage is TRBJ2-1; TRBD1 matches at 8 bases. Germline-derived CDR1 and CDR2 are SGHRS and YFSETQ. The CDR3 has 16 residues. V was pared by 3 bases and J by 4 bases, with 9 bases of the junction left unmatched. CDR3 sequence: CASSWDRPGSYNEQFF. CDR3 sequence (DNA): TGCGCCAGCAGCTGGGACAGGCCAGGCTCTTACAATGAGCAGTTCTTC.

The chain couples TRBV11-3 to TRBJ1-2; tentative D call: TRBD1 (6 bases). Per the germline V gene, CDR1 is SGHNT and CDR2 is YENEEA. Trimming left V 5 bases short and J 2 bases short, with 12 bases between. CDR3 size: 14 residues. This CDR3 reads CASSPRGGNYGYTF. DNA for the CDR3: TGTGCCAGCAGCCCCCGCGGGGGCAACTATGGCTACACCTTC.

The rearrangement uses TRBV11-3 and TRBJ2-7, with 9 bases matching TRBD1. Germline CDR1 is SGHNT and CDR2 is YENEEA. V gave up 2 bases and J gave up 4 bases; unmatched junction bases: 9. CDR3 length equals 16 residues. The CDR3 protein is CASSLPPGTGRYEQYF. CDR3 in DNA: TGTGCCAGCAGCTTACCTCCCGGGACAGGGCGGTACGAGCAGTACTTC.

The sample holds a few counts of this clone. The V and J genes are TRBV20-1 and TRBJ1-6, with D possibly matching TRBD1 (5 bases). Trimming pared 7 bases from V and 7 bases from J, leaving 8 bases between. The CDR3 loop spans 11 amino acids. Germline assignment: CDR1 DFQATT and CDR2 SNEGSKA (reference sequence). CDR3 amino acids: CSVQGNSPLHF. The CDR3 nucleotides are TGCAGTGTGCAGGGAAATTCACCCCTCCACTTT.

The chain uses TRBV2 and TRBJ2-1; a possible D gene is TRBD2 (6 bases). Trimming left V 6 bases short and J 4 bases short, with 16 bases between. The CDR3 consists of 15 residues. Germline V gene data show CDR1 as SNHLY and CDR2 as FYNNEI. CDR3 sequence: CASSVGLPNYNEQFF. CDR3 nucleotide sequence: TGTGCCAGCAGCGTGGGACTCCCCAATTACAATGAGCAGTTCTTC.